What follows are 16 T cell receptor beta chains derived from one specimen sequenced in a study of cytomegalovirus exposure and HLA in healthy donors (TCRdb year 2017). The protocol used for the library was the immunoSEQ multiplex PCR assay. The multiplex PCR relied on a mix of 60 forward primers for TCR Vbeta segments and 13 reverse primers for TCR Jbeta segments. TCRdb stores this immuneACCESS table with in-frame sequences only. Part of the clones is absent; in the studies checked, under half of the shortfall reflects unresolved V genes, and no reason is known for the rest. This sample lists about 200,000 clones; roughly 68% were detected once. The ten most abundant clones make up 1.5% to 2% of the sample. The specimen was PBMCs. Receptors were obtained from a woman between 25 and 40 years old in good health and CMV-seronegative.

V is TRBV7-9 and J is TRBJ2-1, with 10 bases that match TRBD2. J gave up 8 bases and V 4 bases, and 8 bases lay outside the gene matches. This CDR3 contains 15 residues. Germline lookup yields CDR1 SEHNR and CDR2 FQNEAQ (reference sequence). The CDR3 sequence is CASSWEREGPHEQFF. The CDR3 DNA is TGTGCCAGCAGCTGGGAGCGGGAGGGCCCCCATGAGCAGTTCTTC.

This chain links TRBV9 with TRBJ2-7; 7 bases line up with TRBD1. Unmatched junction bases numbered 4, after V lost 3 bases and J lost 1 base. The germline V gene encodes CDR1 SGDLS and CDR2 YYNGEE. CDR3 length equals 14 residues. The CDR3 DNA is TGTGCCAGCAGCGAGGGGGACAGTTCCTACGAGCAGTACTTC. Its protein is CASSEGDSSYEQYF.

V and J are TRBV7-9 and TRBJ2-1; 11 bases match TRBD2. The CDR3 has 17 residues. V dropped 5 bases and J dropped 7; count of bases not matched to a gene: 13. The germline V gene has CDR1 SEHNR and CDR2 FQNEAQ (reference sequence). The CDR3 sequence: CASSLQPLAGAKNEQFF. CDR3 bases: TGTGCCAGCAGCCTCCAGCCACTAGCGGGAGCTAAGAATGAGCAGTTCTTC.

The chain links TRBV9 to TRBJ2-7; D not certain. This CDR3 comprises 10 residues. V was cut by 8 bases and J by 7 bases, with 10 bases left in between. Germline CDR1 SGDLS, CDR2 YYNGEE. The CDR3 bases are TGTGCCAGTCCTCCGGGTGAGCAGTACTTC. Amino acids: CASPPGEQYF.

J is TRBJ1-5 and V is TRBV19; possibly TRBD1 for D (5 bases). The CDR3 runs to 14 residues. From germline, CDR1 is LNHDA and CDR2 SQIVND (reference sequence). V lost 3 bases and J 3 bases, leaving 9 bases between the germline ends. The CDR3 coding sequence is TGTGCCAGTAGTATTGCAGGGTTCAATCAGCCCCAGCATTTT. It yields the protein CASSIAGFNQPQHF.

The rearrangement uses TRBV29-1 and TRBJ1-4, with 9 nucleotides matching TRBD1. Germline CDR1 SQVTM, CDR2 ANQGSEA. J lost 8 bases, V lost 6 bases, and 10 bases had no gene match. The CDR3 runs to 14 residues. CDR3: CSVRTGTGREKLFF. The CDR3 nucleotides are TGCAGCGTCCGTACCGGGACAGGGAGAGAAAAACTGTTTTTT.

The chain joins TRBV11-3 to TRBJ2-1, with 14 bases that match TRBD2. J was trimmed by 7 bases and V by 5 bases; bases with no gene match: 10. The length of the CDR3 is 17 residues. The germline CDR1 and CDR2 sequences are SGHNT and YENEEA. The CDR3 nucleotides are TGTGCCAGCAGCCCCCGACTAGCGGGAGGGCCTTCGAATGAGCAGTTCTTC. This codes for CASSPRLAGGPSNEQFF.

In DNA, the CDR3 is TGTGCCAGTACGGACAGGGTTCTGGACCAGAACACTGAAGCTTTCTTT. Its protein is CASTDRVLDQNTEAFF. V gene TRBV19 combines with J gene TRBJ1-1, with 8 bases identical to TRBD1. After removal of 7 bases from V and 1 base from J, the junction contained 11 bases not matched to a gene. CDR3 size: 16 residues. Germline loops: CDR1 LNHDA, CDR2 SQIVND (reference sequence).

In the case of this clone: The same CDR3 can be traced to other DNA sequences in this sample. The chain links TRBV19 to TRBJ2-7; 7 nucleotides line up with TRBD1. The CDR3 contains 15 residues. Trimming at V came to 6 bases and at J to 1 base, leaving 9 bases not matched to a gene. The germline CDR1 and CDR2 sequences are LNHDA and SQIVND (reference sequence). CDR3 sequence (DNA): TGTGCCAGTAGCACCAGACCGGGACAGTCCTACGAGCAGTACTTC. Translated, it gives CASSTRPGQSYEQYF. Filled out from reference TRBV19 and TRBJ2-7, the complete variable domain reads DGGITQSPKYLFRKEGQNVTLSCEQNLNHDAMYWYRQDPGQGLRLIYYSQIVNDFQKGDIAEGYSVSREKKESFPLTVTSAQKNPTAFYLCASSTRPGQSYEQYFGPGTRLTVT.

This clone was counted only a few times. The DNA of the CDR3 is TGTGCCAGCTCACTTAGAGGGACTTCGTACCAAGAGACCCAGTACTTC. It encodes CASSLRGTSYQETQYF. V usage is TRBV18 and J usage is TRBJ2-5, with D possibly TRBD2 on 6 matching bases. CDR3 size: 16 residues. CDR1 and CDR2 from the germline V gene are KGHSH and LQKENI. V lost 4 bases and J 0 bases, leaving 15 bases between the germline ends.

This clone occurred a few times. The chain has TRBV4-2 and TRBJ2-5, with a possible D match to TRBD2 (6 bases). With 6 bases removed from V and 9 bases from J, the gap between germline ends came to 11 bases. The CDR3 spans 11 residues. CDR1 is LGHNA, CDR2 YNFKEQ, per germline. Here the CDR3 DNA reads TGTGCCAGCAGGGGGGGTGAGGCCCAGTACTTC. Amino acids: CASRGGEAQYF.

The V gene is TRBV7-2, the J gene TRBJ2-7, with 12 positions matching TRBD2. After removal of 6 bases from V and 6 bases from J, the junction contained 9 bases not matched to a gene. The germline gives CDR1 SGHTA, CDR2 FQGNSA. This CDR3 spans 15 amino acids. The CDR3 DNA reads as TGTGCCAGCAGTTTCCCGACTAGCGGGAGTTCCGAGCAGTACTTC. Translating gives CASSFPTSGSSEQYF.

The V gene is TRBV19, the J gene TRBJ2-1; 10 bases are shared with TRBD1. Germline lookup yields CDR1 LNHDA and CDR2 SQIVND (reference sequence). The CDR3 extends over 15 amino acids. The V and J ends lost 3 bases and 8 bases, in that order; junction bases with no gene match: 7. CDR3 protein: CASSIRDRGQDEQFF. In nucleotides, the CDR3 is TGTGCCAGTAGTATCCGGGACAGGGGTCAAGATGAGCAGTTCTTC.

This chain links TRBV6-1 with TRBJ2-7, with D maybe TRBD2 (6 bases). With 3 bases removed from V and 0 bases from J, the gap between germline ends came to 12 bases. Germline V gives CDR1 MNHNS, CDR2 SASEGT. The CDR3 totals 15 residues. The CDR3 here is CASSERDSSSYEQYF. The CDR3 DNA reads as TGTGCCAGCAGTGAGCGGGATTCTAGCTCCTACGAGCAGTACTTC.

The chain couples TRBV11-2 to TRBJ1-4; maybe TRBD1 (5 bases). The CDR3 contains 17 residues. Germline V gene data show CDR1 as SGHAT and CDR2 as FQNNGV. The V end lost 2 bases, the J end lost 8 bases, and 21 bases lay between the germline ends. CDR3 in amino acids: CASSLRVAGPLREKLFF. Here the CDR3 DNA reads TGTGCCAGCAGCTTAAGGGTGGCAGGGCCTTTAAGGGAAAAACTGTTTTTT.

This chain connects TRBV18 to TRBJ1-1; a possible D gene is TRBD1 (6 bases). CDR3 length equals 16 residues. Germline V gene sequence: CDR1 KGHSH, CDR2 LQKENI. V lost 6 bases and J 0 bases, leaving 17 bases between the germline ends. The CDR3 region is CASSLRPTGMNTEAFF. The CDR3 DNA reads as TGTGCCAGCTCCCTCCGACCGACAGGCATGAACACTGAAGCTTTCTTT.